Detailed here is one T cell receptor (beta chain). This specimen belongs to a study of blood T cell repertoires in COVID-19. Per the authors' pipeline: The assay estimated nucleated cells by amplifying reference gene primers. The repertoire was sequenced with immunoSEQ multiplex PCR; TCRdb's copy has only in-frame clones and lacks some. V and J calls and clone size are as listed in that table; D and trimming were resolved from the DNA. The sample yields about 120,000 clones, roughly 88% seen once. This sequence was found in a man in his forties or fifties with acute or convalescent COVID-19. The sequencing sample was made of peripheral blood.

In DNA form, the CDR3 reads TGTGCCAGCGGACAGGGGCGCCGAGAGACCCAGTACTTC. This translates into CASGQGRRETQYF. The chain combines TRBV5-4 with TRBJ2-5; 9 nucleotides match TRBD1. From germline, CDR1 is SGHNT and CDR2 YYREEE (reference sequence). Germline trimming cut 7 bases from V and 4 bases from J; bases unmatched to any gene: 5. The CDR3 consists of 13 residues.